This entry features one T cell receptor (beta chain) sequence. The data belong to a study of T cell repertoires in cytomegalovirus infection. TCRdb reprocessed the reads via MiXCR and lists one record per CDR3 protein. The profile covers approximately 700,000 distinct CDR3 sequences, with approximately 40% appearing a single time and 2.8% taken by the ten largest. The CDR3 extends over 14 amino acids. V shed 5 bases and J shed 5 bases, with 13 bases lying between them. Germline V CDR1 and CDR2: SGHVT, SQSDAQ. The gene calls are TRBV7-4 and TRBJ2-1; D may be TRBD1 or TRBD2 (5 bases each). What was sequenced was PBMCs. This clonotype originated in a human donor in good health (CMV status not recorded). Some clones in this sample may be carry-over from other donors' samples. This CDR3 reads CASSPWGKDNEQFF. In nucleotides, the CDR3 is TGTGCCAGCAGCCCCTGGGGGAAGGACAATGAGCAGTTCTTC.